This T cell receptor beta chain comes out of a study of regulatory T cells in long-lasting Graves disease. This clonotype occurred many times. Its matching antigen is unknown. V was shortened by 3 bases and J by 4 bases, with 13 bases between the two germline ends. This CDR3 has 14 amino acids. CDR1 and CDR2 (germline): SGHTA, FQGNSA. As to time point: newly diagnosed GD, antithyroid drugs for less than 3 months. The TCR library was made from RNA extracted from PBMCs. Enrollment of patients was through an endocrinology department in Xi'an, China. Construction of TCR beta libraries relied on iRepertoire HTBI primers and on Arm-PCR targeting CDR3 regions. TCRdb ran MiXCR on the multiplex PCR reads and lists one entry per CDR3 protein. The data contain some 370,000 distinct CDR3 sequences, about 11% of them singletons. Overall study findings and caveats: New patients shared fewer public clonotypes (about 1,000) than persistent patients did (roughly 2,700).

The data were also submitted as part of a second study, on T cells in Graves' hyperthyroidism and ophthalmopathy. That source reports: Graves' hyperthyroidism qualified as stable when ophthalmopathy did not progress within 18 months. Uncontrolled infections, other autoimmune diseases, pregnancy or lactation led to exclusion of patients.

The chain employs TRBV7-2 and TRBJ2-7; the D call may be TRBD1 or TRBD2 (5 bases each). The source material was peripheral blood mononuclear cells (PBMCs), sampled at new diagnosis, from a patient treated with antithyroid drugs. The TCR was taken from a woman younger than 35 with Graves disease. The CDR3 protein is CASSFEGSRYEQYF. The CDR3 DNA reads TGTGCCAGCAGCTTCGAGGGGAGTAGGTACGAGCAGTACTTC.